This TCR beta chain was sequenced in a study of CD8+ T cells in alopecia areata. RNA extraction was followed by reverse transcription into cDNA, which acted as the sequencing template. This table comes from immunoSEQ multiplex PCR, and its TCRdb copy is limited to in-frame clones, with some not included. The table lists about 180,000 clones, 53% of them singletons. The CDR3 runs 12 residues. With 7 bases removed from V and 10 bases from J, the gap between germline ends came to 14 bases. CDR1 and CDR2 from the germline V gene are GTSNPN and SVGIG (reference sequence). Treatment defined: oral pan-JAK inhibitor, 5-10 mg twice daily. The investigators collected lesional scalp punch biopsies and peripheral blood from alopecia areata patients.

The rearrangement joins TRBV30 to TRBJ1-6; TRBD1 is a possible D gene (5 bases). Sequences were derived from CD8+ T cells sorted from blood, sampled at week 24, from a patient treated with tofacitinib. This clonotype was sampled from a human donor with alopecia areata. The CDR3 DNA sequence: TGTGCCTCCCAAGTGGGGGGATCACCCCTCCACTTT. It codes for CASQVGGSPLHF.